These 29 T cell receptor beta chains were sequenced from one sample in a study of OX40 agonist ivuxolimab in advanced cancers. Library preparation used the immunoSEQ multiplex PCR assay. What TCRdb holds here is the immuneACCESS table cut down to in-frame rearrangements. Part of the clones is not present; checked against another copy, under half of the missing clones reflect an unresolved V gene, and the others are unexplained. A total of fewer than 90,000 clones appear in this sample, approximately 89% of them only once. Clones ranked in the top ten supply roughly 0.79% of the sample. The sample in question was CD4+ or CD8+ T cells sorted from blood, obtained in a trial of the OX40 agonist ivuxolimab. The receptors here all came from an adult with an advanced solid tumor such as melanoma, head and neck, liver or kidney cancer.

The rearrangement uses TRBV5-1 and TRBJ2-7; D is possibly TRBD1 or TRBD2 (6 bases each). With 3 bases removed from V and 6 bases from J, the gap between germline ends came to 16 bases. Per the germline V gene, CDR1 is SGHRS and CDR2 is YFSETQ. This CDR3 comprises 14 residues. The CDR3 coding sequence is TGCGCCAGCAGCTCGTCCGGGGGCGGGCGCGAGCAGTACTTC. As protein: CASSSSGGGREQYF.

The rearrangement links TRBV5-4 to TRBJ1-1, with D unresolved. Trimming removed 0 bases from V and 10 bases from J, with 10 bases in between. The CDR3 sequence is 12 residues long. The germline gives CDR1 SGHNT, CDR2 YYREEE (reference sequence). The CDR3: CASSLERVGAFF. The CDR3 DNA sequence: TGTGCCAGCAGCTTGGAAAGGGTAGGAGCTTTCTTT.

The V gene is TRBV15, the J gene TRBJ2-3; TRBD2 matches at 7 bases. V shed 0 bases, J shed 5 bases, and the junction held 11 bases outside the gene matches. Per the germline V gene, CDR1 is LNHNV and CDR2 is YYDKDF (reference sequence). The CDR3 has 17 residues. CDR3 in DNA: TGTGCCACCAGCAGAGATTCGCGGGGGACGCCGAGAGATACGCAGTATTTT. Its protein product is CATSRDSRGTPRDTQYF.

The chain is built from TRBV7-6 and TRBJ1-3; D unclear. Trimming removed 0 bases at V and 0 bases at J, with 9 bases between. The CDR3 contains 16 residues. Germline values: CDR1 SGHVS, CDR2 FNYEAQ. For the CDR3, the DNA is TGTGCCAGCAGCTTAGCTGGTGAATACTCTGGAAACACCATATATTTT. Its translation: CASSLAGEYSGNTIYF.

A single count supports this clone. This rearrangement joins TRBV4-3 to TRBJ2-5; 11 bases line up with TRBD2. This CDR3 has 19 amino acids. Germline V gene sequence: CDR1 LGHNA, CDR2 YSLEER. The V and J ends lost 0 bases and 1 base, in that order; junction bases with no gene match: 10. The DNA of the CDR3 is TGCGCCAGCAGCCAAGAAAGTGGGCTAGCGGGGGGACTCCAAGAGACCCAGTACTTC. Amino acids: CASSQESGLAGGLQETQYF.

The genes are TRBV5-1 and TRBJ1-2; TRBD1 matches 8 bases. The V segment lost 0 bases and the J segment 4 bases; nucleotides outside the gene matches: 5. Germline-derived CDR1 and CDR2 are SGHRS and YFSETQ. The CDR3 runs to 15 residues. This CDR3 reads CASSLEGQARYGYTF. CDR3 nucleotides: TGCGCCAGCAGCTTGGAGGGACAGGCCCGCTATGGCTACACCTTC. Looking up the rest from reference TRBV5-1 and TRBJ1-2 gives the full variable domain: KAGVTQTPRYLIKTRGQQVTLSCSPISGHRSVSWYQQTPGQGLQFLFEYFSETQRNKGNFPGRFSGRQFSNSRSEMNVSTLELGDSALYLCASSLEGQARYGYTFGSGTRLTVV.

CDR3 in amino acids: CASSQRNQKAGSPEAFF. DNA of the CDR3: TGTGCCAGCAGCCAACGAAACCAAAAGGCGGGGAGTCCTGAAGCTTTCTTT. V gene TRBV7-6 combines with J gene TRBJ1-1; D is ambiguous. Per the germline V gene, CDR1 is SGHVS and CDR2 is FNYEAQ. This CDR3 contains 17 residues. V gave up 5 bases and J gave up 6 bases, with 25 bases separating them.

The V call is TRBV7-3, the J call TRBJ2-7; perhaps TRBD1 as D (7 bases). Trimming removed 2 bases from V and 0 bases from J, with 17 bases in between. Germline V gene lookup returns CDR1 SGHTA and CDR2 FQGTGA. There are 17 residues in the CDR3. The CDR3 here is CASSLQGGPGISYEQYF. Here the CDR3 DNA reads TGTGCCAGCAGCTTACAGGGGGGTCCAGGGATCTCCTACGAGCAGTACTTC.

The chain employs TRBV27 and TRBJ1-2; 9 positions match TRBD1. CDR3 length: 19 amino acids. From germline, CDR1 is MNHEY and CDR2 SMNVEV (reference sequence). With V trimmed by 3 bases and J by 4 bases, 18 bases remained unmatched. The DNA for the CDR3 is TGTGCCAGCAGTTTGGCGGGACAGGGACCACTGGCCATCCTCTATGGCTACACCTTC. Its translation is CASSLAGQGPLAILYGYTF.

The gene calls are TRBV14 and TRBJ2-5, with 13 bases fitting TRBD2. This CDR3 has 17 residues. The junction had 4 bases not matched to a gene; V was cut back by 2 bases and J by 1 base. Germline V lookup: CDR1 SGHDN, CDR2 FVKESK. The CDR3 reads CASSQPTSGRAQETQYF. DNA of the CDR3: TGTGCCAGCAGCCAACCTACTAGCGGGAGGGCCCAAGAGACCCAGTACTTC.

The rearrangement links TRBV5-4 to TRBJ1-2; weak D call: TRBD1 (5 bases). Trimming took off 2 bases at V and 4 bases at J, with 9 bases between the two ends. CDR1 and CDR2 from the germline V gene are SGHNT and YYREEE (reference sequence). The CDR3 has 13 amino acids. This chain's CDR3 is CASSLDRTYGYTF. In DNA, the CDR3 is TGTGCCAGCAGCTTAGACAGAACCTATGGCTACACCTTC.

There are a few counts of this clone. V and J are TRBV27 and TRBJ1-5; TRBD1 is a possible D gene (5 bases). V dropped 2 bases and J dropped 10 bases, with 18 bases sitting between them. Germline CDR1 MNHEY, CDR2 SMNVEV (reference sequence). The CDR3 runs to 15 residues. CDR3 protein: CASSLSAGPDHPQHF. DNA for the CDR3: TGTGCCAGCAGTTTAAGTGCGGGACCCGACCATCCCCAGCATTTT.

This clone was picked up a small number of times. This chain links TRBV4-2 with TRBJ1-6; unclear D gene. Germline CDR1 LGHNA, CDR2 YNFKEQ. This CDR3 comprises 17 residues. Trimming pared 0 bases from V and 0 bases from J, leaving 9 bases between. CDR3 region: CASSQEMQSSYNSPLHF. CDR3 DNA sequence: TGTGCCAGCAGCCAAGAGATGCAGAGCTCCTATAATTCACCCCTCCACTTT.

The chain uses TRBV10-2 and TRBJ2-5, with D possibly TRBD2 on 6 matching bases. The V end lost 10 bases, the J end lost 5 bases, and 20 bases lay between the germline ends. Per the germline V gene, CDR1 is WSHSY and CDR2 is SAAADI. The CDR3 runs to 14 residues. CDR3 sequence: CAIRDSGRGETQYF. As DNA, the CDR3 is TGCGCCATCAGGGATAGCGGAAGAGGGGAGACCCAGTACTTC.

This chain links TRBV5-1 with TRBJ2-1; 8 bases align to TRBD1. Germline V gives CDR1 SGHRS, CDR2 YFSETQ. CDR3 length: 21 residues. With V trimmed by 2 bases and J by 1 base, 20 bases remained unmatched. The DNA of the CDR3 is TGCGCCAGCAGCTTACGGGGGAGGACAGGGCGGATCTCCCTTTCCTACAATGAGCAGTTCTTC. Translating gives CASSLRGRTGRISLSYNEQFF.

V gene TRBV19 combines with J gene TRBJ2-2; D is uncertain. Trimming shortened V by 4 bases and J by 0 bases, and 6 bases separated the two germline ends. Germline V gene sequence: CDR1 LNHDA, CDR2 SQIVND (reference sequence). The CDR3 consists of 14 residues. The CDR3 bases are TGTGCCAGTAGTAGACATACGAACACCGGGGAGCTGTTTTTT. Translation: CASSRHTNTGELFF. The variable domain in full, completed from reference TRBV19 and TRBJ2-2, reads DGGITQSPKYLFRKEGQNVTLSCEQNLNHDAMYWYRQDPGQGLRLIYYSQIVNDFQKGDIAEGYSVSREKKESFPLTVTSAQKNPTAFYLCASSRHTNTGELFFGEGSRLTVL.

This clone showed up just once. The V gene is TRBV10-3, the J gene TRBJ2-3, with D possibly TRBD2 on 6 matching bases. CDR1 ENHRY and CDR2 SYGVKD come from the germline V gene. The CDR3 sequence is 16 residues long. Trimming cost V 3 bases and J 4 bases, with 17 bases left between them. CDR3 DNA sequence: TGTGCCATCAGTGAACCGACTGGGAGGAGCGCAGATACGCAGTATTTT. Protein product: CAISEPTGRSADTQYF.

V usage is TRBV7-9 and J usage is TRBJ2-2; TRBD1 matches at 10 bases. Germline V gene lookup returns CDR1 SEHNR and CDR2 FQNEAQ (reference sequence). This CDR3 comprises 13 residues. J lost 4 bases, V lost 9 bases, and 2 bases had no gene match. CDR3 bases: TGTGCCAGGGACAGGGGGAGCACCGGGGAGCTGTTTTTT. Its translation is CARDRGSTGELFF.

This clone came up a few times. CDR3 sequence: CASSSRRLAGSYNEQFF. Written as DNA, the CDR3 is TGCGCCAGCAGCTCCAGACGGTTGGCGGGATCCTACAATGAGCAGTTCTTC. The J gene is TRBJ2-1, the V gene TRBV5-1; a weak D match, TRBD2 (6 bases). Trimming left V 3 bases short and J 1 base short, with 17 bases between. The CDR3 covers 17 residues. Germline CDR1 SGHRS, CDR2 YFSETQ.

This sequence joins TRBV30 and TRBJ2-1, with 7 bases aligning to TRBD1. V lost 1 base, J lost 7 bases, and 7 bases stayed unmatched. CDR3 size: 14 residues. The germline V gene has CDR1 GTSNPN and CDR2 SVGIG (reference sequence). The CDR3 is CAWSAFPQGNEQFF. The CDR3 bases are TGTGCCTGGAGTGCCTTCCCACAGGGGAATGAGCAGTTCTTC. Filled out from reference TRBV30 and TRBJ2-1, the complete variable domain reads SQTIHQWPATLVQPVGSPLSLECTVEGTSNPNLYWYRQAAGRGLQLLFYSVGIGQISSEVPQNLSASRPQDRQFILSSKKLLLSDSGFYLCAWSAFPQGNEQFFGPGTRLTVL.

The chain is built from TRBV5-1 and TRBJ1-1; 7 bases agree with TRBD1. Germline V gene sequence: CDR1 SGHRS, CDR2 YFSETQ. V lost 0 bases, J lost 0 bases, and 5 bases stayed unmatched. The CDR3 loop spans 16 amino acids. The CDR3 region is CASSLDTGVLNTEAFF. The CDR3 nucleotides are TGCGCCAGCAGCTTGGACACAGGGGTGCTGAACACTGAAGCTTTCTTT. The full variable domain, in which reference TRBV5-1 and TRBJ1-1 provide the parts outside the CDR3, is KAGVTQTPRYLIKTRGQQVTLSCSPISGHRSVSWYQQTPGQGLQFLFEYFSETQRNKGNFPGRFSGRQFSNSRSEMNVSTLELGDSALYLCASSLDTGVLNTEAFFGQGTRLTVV.

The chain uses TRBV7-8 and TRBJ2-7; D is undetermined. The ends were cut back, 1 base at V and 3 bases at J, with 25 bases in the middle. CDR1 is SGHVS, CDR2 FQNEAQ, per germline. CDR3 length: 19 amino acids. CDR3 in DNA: TGTGCCAGCAGCTTAGGGGCCTCGCCCATCCTGCGTTGGGACTACGAGCAGTACTTC. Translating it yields CASSLGASPILRWDYEQYF.

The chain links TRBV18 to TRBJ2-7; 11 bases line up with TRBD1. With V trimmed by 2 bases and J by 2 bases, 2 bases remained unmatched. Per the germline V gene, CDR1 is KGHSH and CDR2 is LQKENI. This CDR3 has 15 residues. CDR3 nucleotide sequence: TGTGCCAGCTCACCAGGGGACAGGGGGACCTACGAGCAGTACTTC. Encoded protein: CASSPGDRGTYEQYF.

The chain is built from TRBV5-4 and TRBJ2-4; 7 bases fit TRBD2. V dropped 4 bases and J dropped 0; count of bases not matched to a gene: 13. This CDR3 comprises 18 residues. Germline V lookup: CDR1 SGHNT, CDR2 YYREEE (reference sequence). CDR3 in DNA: TGTGCCAGCAGCCCCGAGGGGCGGGGGATCCTAGCCAAAAACATTCAGTACTTC. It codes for CASSPEGRGILAKNIQYF. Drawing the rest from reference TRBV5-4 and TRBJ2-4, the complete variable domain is ETGVTQSPTHLIKTRGQQVTLRCSSQSGHNTVSWYQQALGQGPQFIFQYYREEENGRGNFPPRFSGLQFPNYSSELNVNALELDDSALYLCASSPEGRGILAKNIQYFGAGTRLSVL.

The CDR3 protein is CASSVGVGERTEAFF. CDR3 sequence (DNA): TGTGCCAGCAGCGTAGGTGTTGGGGAGAGGACTGAAGCTTTCTTT. This chain uses TRBV9 with TRBJ1-1, with D uncertain. With 0 bases removed from V and 5 bases from J, the gap between germline ends came to 14 bases. Germline V gene data show CDR1 as SGDLS and CDR2 as YYNGEE. The CDR3 extends over 15 amino acids.

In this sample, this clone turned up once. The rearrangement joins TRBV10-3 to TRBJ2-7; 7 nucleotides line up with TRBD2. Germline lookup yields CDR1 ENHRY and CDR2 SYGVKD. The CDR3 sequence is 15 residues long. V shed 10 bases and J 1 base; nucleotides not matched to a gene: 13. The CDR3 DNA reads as TGTGCCACCCGGACGGGGGGTACCAGATCCTACGAGCAGTACTTC. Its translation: CATRTGGTRSYEQYF.

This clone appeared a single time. The CDR3 loop is CASSAQGWNSNQPQHF. The CDR3 DNA sequence: TGTGCCAGCAGTGCTCAGGGTTGGAATAGCAATCAGCCCCAGCATTTT. The rearrangement uses TRBV25-1 and TRBJ1-5; possibly TRBD1 for D (5 bases). The CDR3 is 16 residues long. Germline values: CDR1 MGHDK, CDR2 SYGVNS. Trimming removed 4 bases at V and 0 bases at J, with 13 bases between. The full variable domain, rest sourced from reference TRBV25-1 and TRBJ1-5, is EADIYQTPRYLVIGTGKKITLECSQTMGHDKMYWYQQDPGMELHLIHYSYGVNSTEKGDLSSESTVSRIRTEHFPLTLESARPSHTSQYLCASSAQGWNSNQPQHFGDGTRLSIL.

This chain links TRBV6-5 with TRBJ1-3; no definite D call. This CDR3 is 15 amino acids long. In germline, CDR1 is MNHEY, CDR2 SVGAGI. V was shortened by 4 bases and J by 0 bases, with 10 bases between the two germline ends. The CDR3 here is CASSSSTSSGNTIYF. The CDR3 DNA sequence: TGTGCCAGCAGTTCCTCGACAAGCTCTGGAAACACCATATATTTT.

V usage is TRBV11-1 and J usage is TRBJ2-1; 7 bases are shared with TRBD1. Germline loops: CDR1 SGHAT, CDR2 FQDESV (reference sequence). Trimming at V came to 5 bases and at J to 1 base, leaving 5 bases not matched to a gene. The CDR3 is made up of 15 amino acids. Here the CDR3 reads CASSPQGVSYNEQFF. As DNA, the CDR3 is TGTGCCAGCAGCCCTCAGGGGGTGTCCTACAATGAGCAGTTCTTC. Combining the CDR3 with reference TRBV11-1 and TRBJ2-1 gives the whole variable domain EAEVAQSPRYKITEKSQAVAFWCDPISGHATLYWYRQILGQGPELLVQFQDESVVDDSQLPKDRFSAERLKGVDSTLKIQPAELGDSAMYLCASSPQGVSYNEQFFGPGTRLTVL.